This T cell receptor beta chain was captured in a study of OX40 agonist ivuxolimab in advanced cancers. Looking at the study overall: Ivuxolimab was a fully human IgG2 agonistic monoclonal antibody targeting the costimulatory receptor OX40 (CD134). Among the roughly 50 dose-escalation patients, around 20 had hepatocellular carcinoma, around 15 melanoma, 9 renal cell carcinoma and 9 head and neck cancer. Intravenous ivuxolimab was administered to patients every 2 weeks at six dose levels: 0.01, 0.1, 0.3, 1.5, 3 and 10 mg/kg. In the dose-escalation cohort, more than 80% of patients were male, and the mean age was roughly 56 years with a range of roughly 23 to 90. The paper describes the monotherapy dose-escalation part (N of about 54 patients) of the phase I trial of ivuxolimab. Partial responses occurred in three dose-escalation patients, of whom one had hepatocellular carcinoma and two had cutaneous melanoma. Patients were allowed to have had prior anti-PD-1, anti-PD-L1 or anti-CTLA-4 therapy, and approximately 40% of the dose-escalation patients had been treated with checkpoint inhibitors. The point of sequencing TCRbeta in the periphery was to test whether ivuxolimab changed TCR sequence diversity and drove clonal T-cell expansion.

Genomic DNA was isolated from the sorted cells so that the TCRbeta CDR3 region could be sequenced. TCRbeta CDR3 regions were sequenced using the immunoSEQ Assay. TCRdb re-hosts the immuneACCESS table, in-frame sequences only. Its copies lack some clones; in the studies checked, an unresolved V gene accounts for under half of them, and the cause for the rest is not known. This sample comprises tens of thousands of clones, 89% of them detected only once. The ten biggest clones cover roughly 0.38% of the sample. Concerning this clone: It has no known antigen specificity. No quality values exist for individual bases; no much larger clone is one base distant.

Taken from the germline V gene, the CDR1 and CDR2 loops are SGHAT and FQNNGV. At the junction V is shortened by 0 bases and J by 2 bases, with 10 bases in between. The CDR3, from cysteine to phenylalanine, totals 15 residues. The read is trimmed to its CDR3 DNA, 45 bases read in frame from base 1. The paper's findings and limits, for the study overall: Antigen specificity was not determined for the clonally expanded peripheral T cells. In the 0.1-3.0 mg/kg groups, partial responders had among the lowest normalized peripheral clonal expansion, particularly in CD8+ T cells. Low levels of normalized T-cell clonal expansion were also seen in some patients who did not respond. At doses from 0.1 to 3.0 mg/kg, clonal expansion was seen in both CD4+ and CD8+ blood T cells between baseline and week 6. After ivuxolimab, more expanded clones were found on average in CD8+ T cells than in CD4+ T cells.

The trial excluded patients who had a history of autoimmune disease or who were on systemic immunosuppression. Peripheral blood for TCR sequencing was collected from all dose cohorts at baseline, on cycle 4 day 1, and on cycle 7 day 1. Samples were obtained from an open-label, multicenter, first-in-human phase I dose-escalation trial of ivuxolimab. Adults with locally advanced or metastatic head and neck squamous cell, hepatocellular, melanoma or renal cell carcinoma were enrolled in the trial. Before TCR sequencing, CD4+ and CD8+ T cells were separately sorted from peripheral blood. This specimen consisted of CD4+ or CD8+ T cells sorted from blood, obtained in a trial of the OX40 agonist ivuxolimab. This TCR derives from an adult with an advanced solid tumor such as melanoma, head and neck, liver or kidney cancer. The chain is made from TRBV11-2 and TRBJ2-5; tentative D gene TRBD2, with 6 bases matching. The CDR3 reads CASSLEILAQETQYF. The nucleotide sequence is TGTGCCAGCAGCTTAGAGATCCTAGCGCAAGAGACCCAGTACTTC.